A selection of T cell receptor beta chains follows, all from one sample in a study of blood T cell repertoires in COVID-19. Profiling relied on immunoSEQ multiplex PCR, and the TCRdb table lists in-frame clones only, not all of them. The repertoire holds some 82,000 clones, around 83% seen once, with around 39% in the top ten. What was sequenced was peripheral blood. The receptor source for this set is a man of 80 years or more with active or convalescent COVID-19. The CDR3 runs from the conserved cysteine through the conserved F or W. A D gene is named only where the DNA matches it firmly. For some rows the clone size is stated as once, few or many, or as a class when expanded; others skip it.

V gene: TRBV30; D gene: -; J gene: TRBJ1-2; clone size: -; CDR3 protein: CAWSRGAVYGYTF; CDR3 DNA: TGTGCCTGGAGTCGGGGGGCAGTCTATGGCTACACCTTC
V gene: TRBV11-3; D gene: TRBD2; J gene: TRBJ2-3; clone size: many; CDR3 protein: CASSHAAGSGIDTQYF; CDR3 DNA: TGTGCCAGCAGCCACGCAGCGGGGTCCGGTATTGATACGCAGTATTTT
V gene: TRBV19; D gene: TRBD1; J gene: TRBJ2-5; clone size: -; CDR3 protein: CASSILLDRDAQETQYF; CDR3 DNA: TGTGCCAGTAGTATACTTTTGGACAGGGATGCCCAAGAGACCCAGTACTTC
V gene: TRBV7-2; D gene: TRBD1; J gene: TRBJ1-4; clone size: -; CDR3 protein: CASSWGQGVEKLFF; CDR3 DNA: TGTGCCAGCAGCTGGGGACAGGGTGTTGAAAAACTGTTTTTT
V gene: TRBV29-1; D gene: -; J gene: TRBJ1-1; clone size: few; CDR3 protein: CSVGLSGTEAFF; CDR3 DNA: TGCAGCGTTGGTCTCTCGGGGACTGAAGCTTTCTTT
V gene: TRBV20-1; D gene: TRBD2; J gene: TRBJ2-2; clone size: few; CDR3 protein: CSASALAGVPGELFF; CDR3 DNA: TGCAGTGCTAGTGCGCTAGCGGGAGTTCCCGGGGAGCTGTTTTTT
V gene: TRBV2; D gene: -; J gene: TRBJ1-5; clone size: -; CDR3 protein: CASSVFRVGRQPQHF; CDR3 DNA: TGTGCCAGCAGTGTCTTCAGGGTTGGTCGGCAGCCCCAGCATTTT
V gene: TRBV28; D gene: -; J gene: TRBJ2-1; clone size: -; CDR3 protein: CASRNPDRGGNEQFF; CDR3 DNA: TGTGCCAGCAGAAACCCCGATCGGGGTGGCAATGAGCAGTTCTTC
V gene: TRBV2; D gene: -; J gene: TRBJ2-7; clone size: -; CDR3 protein: CASRVDSLLHYEQYF; CDR3 DNA: TGTGCCAGCAGGGTGGACAGCTTACTACACTACGAGCAGTACTTC
V gene: TRBV11-2; D gene: -; J gene: TRBJ2-5; clone size: -; CDR3 protein: CASSLGYSGETQYF; CDR3 DNA: TGTGCCAGCAGCTTAGGGTACAGTGGAGAGACCCAGTACTTC
V gene: TRBV9; D gene: TRBD2; J gene: TRBJ2-3; clone size: -; CDR3 protein: CASSLTTSGGAGVSDTQYF; CDR3 DNA: TGTGCCAGCAGCCTCACGACTAGCGGGGGGGCCGGGGTTTCAGATACGCAGTATTTT
V gene: TRBV5-1; D gene: -; J gene: TRBJ1-1; clone size: -; CDR3 protein: CASSIGVQNTEAFF; CDR3 DNA: TGCGCCAGCAGCATAGGGGTCCAGAACACTGAAGCTTTCTTT
V gene: TRBV6-6; D gene: -; J gene: TRBJ1-2; clone size: -; CDR3 protein: CAIWERDGYTF; CDR3 DNA: TGTGCCATCTGGGAGCGGGATGGCTACACCTTC
V gene: TRBV9; D gene: TRBD2; J gene: TRBJ2-3; clone size: -; CDR3 protein: CASSPQLAGASDTQYF; CDR3 DNA: TGTGCCAGCAGCCCCCAACTAGCGGGAGCGAGCGATACGCAGTATTTT
V gene: TRBV7-8; D gene: -; J gene: TRBJ2-1; clone size: -; CDR3 protein: CASSLGRLGKRGNEQFF; CDR3 DNA: TGTGCCAGCAGCTTAGGTCGCTTGGGAAAAAGGGGGAATGAGCAGTTCTTC
V gene: TRBV7-7; D gene: -; J gene: TRBJ2-3; clone size: -; CDR3 protein: CASSLDPTRADTQYF; CDR3 DNA: TGTGCTAGCAGCTTAGATCCCACTAGAGCAGATACGCAGTATTTT
V gene: TRBV4-3; D gene: -; J gene: TRBJ1-2; clone size: -; CDR3 protein: CASSREQDDNYGYTF; CDR3 DNA: TGCGCCAGCAGCCGAGAACAGGACGATAACTATGGCTACACCTTC
V gene: TRBV6-5; D gene: -; J gene: TRBJ2-7; clone size: -; CDR3 protein: CASSWAGGTYEQYF; CDR3 DNA: TGTGCCAGCAGTTGGGCCGGCGGGACCTACGAGCAGTACTTC
V gene: TRBV7-6; D gene: TRBD2; J gene: TRBJ2-5; clone size: -; CDR3 protein: CASSSAVLAGKETQYF; CDR3 DNA: TGTGCCAGCAGCTCCGCTGTTCTAGCGGGAAAAGAGACCCAGTACTTC
V gene: TRBV7-9; D gene: -; J gene: TRBJ1-5; clone size: few; CDR3 protein: CASSYGGEFDQPQHF; CDR3 DNA: TGTGCCAGCAGCTATGGAGGGGAATTCGATCAGCCCCAGCATTTT
V gene: TRBV2; D gene: -; J gene: TRBJ1-5; clone size: few; CDR3 protein: CASRVTGSSNQPQHF; CDR3 DNA: TGTGCCAGCAGGGTTACAGGGAGTAGCAATCAGCCCCAGCATTTT
V gene: TRBV5-6; D gene: -; J gene: TRBJ2-7; clone size: -; CDR3 protein: CASSPQDRGRHEQYF; CDR3 DNA: TGTGCCAGCAGCCCCCAGGACAGAGGAAGACACGAGCAGTACTTC
V gene: TRBV10-3; D gene: TRBD2; J gene: TRBJ2-7; clone size: -; CDR3 protein: CAISAGGRAAYEQYF; CDR3 DNA: TGTGCCATCAGTGCTGGCGGGAGGGCCGCGTACGAGCAGTACTTC
V gene: TRBV7-2; D gene: TRBD1; J gene: TRBJ1-2; clone size: -; CDR3 protein: CASSLAAGGEYGYTF; CDR3 DNA: TGTGCCAGCAGCTTAGCTGCAGGGGGAGAGTATGGCTACACCTTC
V gene: TRBV6-5; D gene: -; J gene: TRBJ1-3; clone size: few; CDR3 protein: CASSPQGLEGNTIYF; CDR3 DNA: TGTGCCAGCAGCCCACAGGGTCTCGAGGGAAACACCATATATTTT
V gene: TRBV7-8; D gene: TRBD1; J gene: TRBJ1-2; clone size: -; CDR3 protein: CASSLELVSTGSHIYGYTF; CDR3 DNA: TGTGCCAGCAGCTTAGAGTTGGTTTCGACAGGGTCCCATATTTATGGCTACACCTTC
V gene: TRBV28; D gene: TRBD1; J gene: TRBJ2-6; clone size: -; CDR3 protein: CASSSVGGEVGANVLTF; CDR3 DNA: TGTGCCAGCAGCTCCGTAGGGGGCGAGGTAGGGGCCAACGTCCTGACTTTC
V gene: TRBV6-2/TRBV6-3; D gene: -; J gene: TRBJ1-2; clone size: -; CDR3 protein: CASSREGYGYTF; CDR3 DNA: TGTGCCAGCAGTCGGGAGGGCTATGGCTACACCTTC
V gene: TRBV28; D gene: TRBD1; J gene: TRBJ1-1; clone size: -; CDR3 protein: CASNSRQGPLEAFF; CDR3 DNA: TGTGCCAGCAACTCGAGACAGGGGCCCTTAGAAGCTTTCTTT
V gene: TRBV18; D gene: -; J gene: TRBJ1-1; clone size: -; CDR3 protein: CASSPQGASIAFF; CDR3 DNA: TGTGCCAGCTCGCCACAGGGAGCAAGTATAGCTTTCTTT
V gene: TRBV15; D gene: -; J gene: TRBJ2-5; clone size: -; CDR3 protein: CATSRGERVQETQYF; CDR3 DNA: TGTGCCACCAGCAGAGGAGAGCGGGTCCAAGAGACCCAGTACTTC
V gene: TRBV11-2; D gene: -; J gene: TRBJ1-5; clone size: few; CDR3 protein: CASSRLQGSDQPQHF; CDR3 DNA: TGTGCCAGCAGCCGTTTACAGGGATCCGATCAGCCCCAGCATTTT
V gene: TRBV28; D gene: TRBD1; J gene: TRBJ2-6; clone size: -; CDR3 protein: CASSNRQGAGGANVLTF; CDR3 DNA: TGTGCCAGCAGTAACCGACAGGGGGCGGGAGGGGCCAACGTCCTGACTTTC
V gene: TRBV4-2; D gene: -; J gene: TRBJ1-5; clone size: once; CDR3 protein: CASSQWGDSNQPQHF; CDR3 DNA: TGTGCCAGCAGCCAGTGGGGGGATAGCAATCAGCCCCAGCATTTT
V gene: TRBV18; D gene: TRBD2; J gene: TRBJ2-3; clone size: -; CDR3 protein: CASSPRGSGGLTDTQYF; CDR3 DNA: TGTGCCAGCTCACCCCGTGGTAGCGGGGGTCTCACAGATACGCAGTATTTT
V gene: TRBV9; D gene: -; J gene: TRBJ2-1; clone size: -; CDR3 protein: CASSGLQGSSYNEQFF; CDR3 DNA: TGTGCCAGCAGCGGGCTTCAGGGGAGCTCCTACAATGAGCAGTTCTTC
V gene: TRBV5-1; D gene: TRBD1; J gene: TRBJ2-3; clone size: -; CDR3 protein: CASSVGTAFADTQYF; CDR3 DNA: TGCGCCAGCAGCGTCGGGACAGCCTTCGCAGATACGCAGTATTTT
V gene: TRBV5-1; D gene: -; J gene: TRBJ1-4; clone size: -; CDR3 protein: CASSLEWDRGEKLFF; CDR3 DNA: TGCGCCAGCAGCTTGGAGTGGGATCGGGGTGAAAAACTGTTTTTT
V gene: TRBV2; D gene: -; J gene: TRBJ1-6; clone size: -; CDR3 protein: CASSPRGGSSYNSPLHF; CDR3 DNA: TGTGCCAGCAGCCCCCGGGGGGGAAGCTCCTATAATTCACCCCTCCACTTT
V gene: TRBV4-3; D gene: TRBD2; J gene: TRBJ2-7; clone size: -; CDR3 protein: CASSQGLAGYEQYF; CDR3 DNA: TGCGCCAGCAGCCAAGGACTAGCGGGATACGAGCAGTACTTC
V gene: TRBV19; D gene: -; J gene: TRBJ2-4; clone size: -; CDR3 protein: CASSTQGTKNIQYF; CDR3 DNA: TGTGCCAGTAGTACCCAGGGAACCAAAAACATTCAGTACTTC
V gene: TRBV11-3; D gene: TRBD1; J gene: TRBJ2-1; clone size: -; CDR3 protein: CASSLGQGVSYNEQFF; CDR3 DNA: TGTGCCAGCAGCTTAGGACAGGGTGTCTCCTACAATGAGCAGTTCTTC
V gene: TRBV28; D gene: -; J gene: TRBJ1-4; clone size: -; CDR3 protein: CASSTRRGEKLFF; CDR3 DNA: TGTGCCAGCAGTACCCGCAGGGGTGAAAAACTGTTTTTT
V gene: TRBV18; D gene: -; J gene: TRBJ2-2; clone size: -; CDR3 protein: CASSPSRAGLNTGELFF; CDR3 DNA: TGTGCCAGCTCGCCCTCCCGGGCGGGGCTTAACACCGGGGAGCTGTTTTTT
V gene: TRBV7-9; D gene: -; J gene: TRBJ1-1; clone size: -; CDR3 protein: CASSFGLNTEAFF; CDR3 DNA: TGTGCCAGCAGCTTTGGTCTAAACACTGAAGCTTTCTTT
V gene: TRBV6-5; D gene: TRBD1; J gene: TRBJ1-1; clone size: once; CDR3 protein: CASIGQGNEAFF; CDR3 DNA: TGTGCCAGCATAGGACAGGGGAATGAAGCTTTCTTT
V gene: TRBV25-1; D gene: -; J gene: TRBJ1-4; clone size: once; CDR3 protein: CASSESGAREKLFF; CDR3 DNA: TGTGCCAGCAGTGAATCAGGGGCGAGGGAAAAACTGTTTTTT
V gene: TRBV6-5; D gene: -; J gene: TRBJ2-1; clone size: -; CDR3 protein: CASSPWTASNEQFF; CDR3 DNA: TGTGCCAGCAGTCCCTGGACAGCCTCCAATGAGCAGTTCTTC
V gene: TRBV10-3; D gene: -; J gene: TRBJ2-3; clone size: -; CDR3 protein: CAISVGETDTQYF; CDR3 DNA: TGTGCCATCAGTGTCGGGGAGACAGATACGCAGTATTTT